This passage covers 24 T cell receptor beta chains from one sample sequenced in a study of neoadjuvant nivolumab and ipilimumab in lung cancer. Data came from immunoSEQ multiplex PCR; TCRdb stores just in-frame clones and leaves some out. The table includes 39,000 or so clones, roughly 87% detected once. Sequenced material: peripheral blood, taken before neoadjuvant nivolumab, alone or with ipilimumab. All receptors derive from an adult with non-small cell lung cancer.

This clone was detected once. The chain links TRBV5-1 to TRBJ2-1, with 10 bases identical to TRBD2. The CDR3 has 15 amino acids. Germline lookup yields CDR1 SGHRS and CDR2 YFSETQ. J was trimmed by 4 bases and V by 1 base; bases with no gene match: 2. The CDR3 DNA reads TGCGCCAGCAGCTTGACTAGCGGGACTTACAATGAGCAGTTCTTC. It translates to CASSLTSGTYNEQFF.

The chain recombines TRBV27 with TRBJ2-7; 7 bases are a match to TRBD2. J lost 0 bases, V lost 3 bases, and 8 bases had no gene match. CDR1 is MNHEY, CDR2 SMNVEV, per germline (reference sequence). This CDR3 is built from 16 residues. The CDR3 loop is CASSLTPSGLSYEQYF. The CDR3 nucleotides read TGTGCCAGCAGTTTGACCCCTAGCGGACTCTCCTACGAGCAGTACTTC.

This clone was found a few times. The chain carries TRBV4-1 and TRBJ2-5; D call uncertain. This CDR3 region has 12 residues. Germline V gene data show CDR1 as MGHRA and CDR2 as YSYEKL. V gave up 0 bases and J gave up 5 bases, with 4 bases separating them. CDR3 in amino acids: CASSQDFETQYF. CDR3 nucleotides: TGCGCCAGCAGCCAAGACTTCGAGACCCAGTACTTC.

V is TRBV7-9 and J is TRBJ2-6; the D is unclear. V lost 5 bases to trimming and J lost 4 bases, with 9 bases between them. CDR3 size: 14 residues. Germline-derived CDR1 and CDR2 are SEHNR and FQNEAQ (reference sequence). DNA for the CDR3: TGTGCCAGCAGCCATAAATCAGGGGCCAACGTCCTGACTTTC. Its protein product is CASSHKSGANVLTF. Drawing the rest from reference TRBV7-9 and TRBJ2-6, the complete variable domain is DTGVSQNPRHKITKRGQNVTFRCDPISEHNRLYWYRQTLGQGPEFLTYFQNEAQLEKSRLLSDRFSAERPKGSFSTLEIQRTEQGDSAMYLCASSHKSGANVLTFGAGSRLTVL.

The sample holds one count of this clone. The chain carries TRBV5-4 and TRBJ2-2; 7 nucleotides match TRBD2. This CDR3 contains 17 residues. The germline CDR1 and CDR2 sequences are SGHNT and YYREEE (reference sequence). V was clipped by 0 bases and J by 9 bases; unmatched bases: 14. CDR3 amino acids: CASSLGLAGNLARELFF. The CDR3 DNA is TGTGCCAGCAGCTTGGGACTAGCTGGGAACCTTGCCAGGGAGCTGTTTTTT. Combining the CDR3 with reference TRBV5-4 and TRBJ2-2 gives the whole variable domain ETGVTQSPTHLIKTRGQQVTLRCSSQSGHNTVSWYQQALGQGPQFIFQYYREEENGRGNFPPRFSGLQFPNYSSELNVNALELDDSALYLCASSLGLAGNLARELFFGEGSRLTVL.

The chain combines TRBV4-1 with TRBJ1-3, with D unclear. Germline V gives CDR1 MGHRA, CDR2 YSYEKL. V shed 1 base and J shed 0 bases, with 16 bases lying between them. The CDR3 covers 18 residues. CDR3 bases: TGCGCCAGCAGCCAAGGCCAACTCCGAAAGGCCTCTGGAAACACCATATATTTT. Its translation: CASSQGQLRKASGNTIYF.

The V gene is TRBV7-7, the J gene TRBJ2-1; 9 nucleotides line up with TRBD2. This CDR3 comprises 14 residues. CDR1 is SSHAT, CDR2 FNYEAQ, per germline (reference sequence). The ends lost 3 bases at V and 5 bases at J; junction bases unmatched: 2. The chain's CDR3 is CASSLGGRDNEQFF. CDR3 bases: TGTGCCAGCAGCTTGGGCGGGAGGGACAATGAGCAGTTCTTC.

The rearrangement links TRBV7-2 to TRBJ2-3, with D tentatively TRBD1 (5 bases). This CDR3 spans 15 amino acids. In germline, CDR1 is SGHTA, CDR2 FQGNSA. V was clipped by 6 bases and J by 5 bases, with 18 bases between them. The CDR3 region has the DNA TGTGCCAGCAGTCGTCAACAGGATCCGGGAGATACGCAGTATTTT. Encoded protein: CASSRQQDPGDTQYF.

This clone was seen only a few times. J is TRBJ2-7 and V is TRBV5-6; perhaps D is TRBD1 or TRBD2 (6 bases each). Trimming removed 3 bases at V and 7 bases at J, with 20 bases between. The length of the CDR3 is 15 residues. The germline V gene encodes CDR1 SGHDT and CDR2 YYEEEE. The CDR3, as DNA: TGTGCCAGCAGCTCTGGCTGGGGGGCTCCTAGTGAGCAGTACTTC. Its translation: CASSSGWGAPSEQYF.

DNA of the CDR3: TGTGCCAGTAGTATAAGGGACGGCGACTACGAGCAGTACTTC. Protein product: CASSIRDGDYEQYF. The chain carries TRBV19 and TRBJ2-7; the D gene could be TRBD1 or TRBD2 (5 bases each). V lost 2 bases and J lost 3, with 11 bases in between. The CDR3 contains 14 residues. Germline loops: CDR1 LNHDA, CDR2 SQIVND (reference sequence).

This clone appeared a single time. The V and J genes are TRBV6-6 and TRBJ1-1; the D gene is possibly TRBD1 (5 bases). V gave up 6 bases and J gave up 4 bases, with 9 bases separating them. Germline CDR1 is MNHNY and CDR2 is SVGAGI (reference sequence). The CDR3 totals 12 residues. DNA of the CDR3: TGTGCCAGCAGCCTCCAGGGCACTGAAGCTTTCTTT. It encodes CASSLQGTEAFF.

The chain carries TRBV6-1 and TRBJ1-2, with D possibly matching TRBD1 (5 bases). Deletions cut 3 bases from V and 6 bases from J, with 26 bases between. CDR1 is MNHNS, CDR2 SASEGT, per germline. The CDR3 covers 18 residues. The CDR3 region is CASSDAGSGGTGYDGYTF. The CDR3 DNA follows: TGTGCCAGCAGTGATGCAGGGTCTGGGGGAACCGGGTACGATGGCTACACCTTC.

The rearrangement joins TRBV9 to TRBJ2-3; D may be TRBD1 (7 bases). Germline V gives CDR1 SGDLS, CDR2 YYNGEE. This CDR3 is 16 amino acids long. The germline V and J ends were trimmed by 0 bases and 4 bases, with 15 bases remaining between them. The CDR3 DNA reads TGTGCCAGCAGCGTAGGTTGGCAGGGGGGCCCAGATACGCAGTATTTT. Its protein is CASSVGWQGGPDTQYF.

This rearrangement joins TRBV7-2 to TRBJ1-3, with TRBD1 matching 8 bases. Germline trimming cut 5 bases from V and 4 bases from J; bases unmatched to any gene: 4. The CDR3 totals 14 residues. CDR1 and CDR2 from the germline V gene are SGHTA and FQGNSA. The CDR3 here is CASSQGTGGNTIYF. The CDR3 nucleotides are TGTGCCAGCAGCCAAGGGACAGGAGGAAACACCATATATTTT.

The chain couples TRBV27 to TRBJ1-2; 10 bases fit TRBD1. V trimming: 5 bases; J trimming: 3 bases; junction bases outside the gene matches: 9. The CDR3 sequence is 16 residues long. CDR1 is MNHEY and CDR2 is SMNVEV in the germline V gene (reference sequence). The chain's CDR3 is CASSRQGADSDYGYTF. The CDR3 DNA reads TGTGCCAGCAGTCGACAGGGGGCGGATTCCGACTATGGCTACACCTTC.

The V gene is TRBV7-9, the J gene TRBJ1-2; a weak D match, TRBD1 (6 bases). The CDR3 is 14 residues long. V lost 5 bases to trimming and J lost 8 bases, with 18 bases between them. Germline-derived CDR1 and CDR2 are SEHNR and FQNEAQ (reference sequence). This CDR3 reads CASSAQTGEEGYTF. CDR3 bases: TGTGCCAGCAGCGCACAGACAGGAGAGGAGGGCTACACCTTC. Full variable domain (outside the CDR3, taken from reference TRBV7-9 and TRBJ1-2): DTGVSQNPRHKITKRGQNVTFRCDPISEHNRLYWYRQTLGQGPEFLTYFQNEAQLEKSRLLSDRFSAERPKGSFSTLEIQRTEQGDSAMYLCASSAQTGEEGYTFGSGTRLTVV.

V usage is TRBV30 and J usage is TRBJ2-1; no reliable D call. Germline-derived CDR1 and CDR2 are GTSNPN and SVGIG (reference sequence). This CDR3 spans 12 amino acids. V lost 0 bases and J lost 9, with 9 bases in between. CDR3 amino acids: CAWSVLVGEQFF. The CDR3 nucleotides are TGTGCCTGGAGTGTACTTGTGGGTGAGCAGTTCTTC. The complete variable domain, with remaining parts taken from reference TRBV30 and TRBJ2-1, reads SQTIHQWPATLVQPVGSPLSLECTVEGTSNPNLYWYRQAAGRGLQLLFYSVGIGQISSEVPQNLSASRPQDRQFILSSKKLLLSDSGFYLCAWSVLVGEQFFGPGTRLTVL.

This clone was recorded a few times. The chain is built from TRBV14 and TRBJ1-2; D unclear. This CDR3 region has 14 residues. In germline, CDR1 is SGHDN, CDR2 FVKESK. Trimming stripped 4 bases from V and 3 bases from J, with 12 bases between. The CDR3 reads CASSPVARYYGYTF. The CDR3 DNA follows: TGTGCCAGCAGCCCCGTCGCCAGATACTATGGCTACACCTTC.

The chain is built from TRBV7-3 and TRBJ2-2; D gene uncertain. The germline CDR1 and CDR2 sequences are SGHTA and FQGTGA. V dropped 5 bases and J dropped 1 base, with 8 bases sitting between them. This CDR3 region has 14 residues. The CDR3 sequence: CASSGYKNTGELFF. CDR3 bases: TGTGCCAGCAGCGGGTACAAGAACACCGGGGAGCTGTTTTTT.

The CDR3 region is CASSVPDRGAMNTEAFF. Written as DNA, the CDR3 is TGTGCCAGCAGCGTACCTGACAGGGGGGCCATGAACACTGAAGCTTTCTTT. This rearrangement joins TRBV9 to TRBJ1-1, with 9 bases that match TRBD1. Germline V lookup: CDR1 SGDLS, CDR2 YYNGEE. CDR3 length equals 17 residues. J gave up 0 bases and V 1 base, and 7 bases lay outside the gene matches.

The chain uses TRBV11-2 and TRBJ1-3; D is undetermined. Germline CDR1 SGHAT, CDR2 FQNNGV. V lost 2 bases and J lost 0, with 8 bases in between. The CDR3 totals 15 residues. This CDR3 is CASSLFPYSGNTIYF. The CDR3 DNA reads TGTGCCAGCAGCTTATTTCCCTACTCTGGAAACACCATATATTTT.

The gene calls are TRBV9 and TRBJ2-7; 13 bases line up with TRBD2. Unmatched junction bases numbered 4, after V lost 0 bases and J lost 7 bases. The length of the CDR3 is 15 residues. The germline V gene has CDR1 SGDLS and CDR2 YYNGEE. The chain's CDR3 is CASSVDGLAGVEQYF. DNA of the CDR3: TGTGCCAGCAGCGTAGACGGACTAGCGGGAGTTGAGCAGTACTTC.

The rearrangement uses TRBV7-9 and TRBJ2-2; 7 bases align to TRBD1. CDR1 is SEHNR, CDR2 FQNEAQ, per germline (reference sequence). CDR3 length: 14 amino acids. V lost 5 bases, J lost 4 bases, and 4 bases stayed unmatched. The CDR3 nucleotides read TGTGCCAGCAGCAGAGACAGGGTCACCGGGGAGCTGTTTTTT. Translated: CASSRDRVTGELFF.

The V gene is TRBV7-2, the J gene TRBJ2-7; 7 bases match TRBD1. The germline V gene has CDR1 SGHTA and CDR2 FQGNSA. This CDR3 is 16 amino acids long. V shed 5 bases and J 1 base; nucleotides not matched to a gene: 11. CDR3 DNA sequence: TGTGCCAGCAGCCCAAGACAGGGTGGTCGATCCTACGAGCAGTACTTC. Translation gives CASSPRQGGRSYEQYF.